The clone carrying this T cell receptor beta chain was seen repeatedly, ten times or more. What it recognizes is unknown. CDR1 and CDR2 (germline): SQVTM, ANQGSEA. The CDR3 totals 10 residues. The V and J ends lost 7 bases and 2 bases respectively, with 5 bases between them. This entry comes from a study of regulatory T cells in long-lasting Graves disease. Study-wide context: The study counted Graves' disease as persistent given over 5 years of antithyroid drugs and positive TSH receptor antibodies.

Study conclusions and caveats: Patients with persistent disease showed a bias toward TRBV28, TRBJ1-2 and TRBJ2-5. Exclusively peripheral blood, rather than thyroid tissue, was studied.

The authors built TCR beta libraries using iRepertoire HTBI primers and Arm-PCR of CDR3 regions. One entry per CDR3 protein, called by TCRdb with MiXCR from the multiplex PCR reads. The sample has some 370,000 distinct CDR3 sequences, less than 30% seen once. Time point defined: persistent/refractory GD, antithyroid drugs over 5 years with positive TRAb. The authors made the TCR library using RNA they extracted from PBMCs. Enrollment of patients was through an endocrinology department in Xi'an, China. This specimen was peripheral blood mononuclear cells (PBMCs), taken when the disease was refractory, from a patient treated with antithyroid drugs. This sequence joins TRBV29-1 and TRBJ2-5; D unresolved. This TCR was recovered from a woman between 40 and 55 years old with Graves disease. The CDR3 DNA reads TGCAGCGGGATACAAGAGACCCAGTACTTC. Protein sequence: CSGIQETQYF.